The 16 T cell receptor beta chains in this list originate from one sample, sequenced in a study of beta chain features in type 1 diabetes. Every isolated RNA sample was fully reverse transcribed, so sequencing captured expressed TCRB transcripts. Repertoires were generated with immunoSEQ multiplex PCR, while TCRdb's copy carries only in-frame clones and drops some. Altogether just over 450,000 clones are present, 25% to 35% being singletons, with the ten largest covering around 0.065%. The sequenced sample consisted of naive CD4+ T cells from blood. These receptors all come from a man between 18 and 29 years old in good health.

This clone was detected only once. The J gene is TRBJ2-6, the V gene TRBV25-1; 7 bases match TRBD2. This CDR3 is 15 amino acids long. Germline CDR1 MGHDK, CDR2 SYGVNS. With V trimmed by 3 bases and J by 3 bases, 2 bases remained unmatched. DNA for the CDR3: TGTGCCAGCAGTGACAGCGGGGTTGGGGCCAACGTCCTGACTTTC. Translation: CASSDSGVGANVLTF.

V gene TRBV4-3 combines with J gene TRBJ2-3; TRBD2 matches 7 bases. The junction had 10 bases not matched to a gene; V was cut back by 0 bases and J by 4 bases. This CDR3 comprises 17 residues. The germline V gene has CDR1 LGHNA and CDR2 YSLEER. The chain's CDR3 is CASSQDEMVAGPDTQYF. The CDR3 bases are TGCGCCAGCAGCCAAGATGAAATGGTAGCGGGCCCAGATACGCAGTATTTT.

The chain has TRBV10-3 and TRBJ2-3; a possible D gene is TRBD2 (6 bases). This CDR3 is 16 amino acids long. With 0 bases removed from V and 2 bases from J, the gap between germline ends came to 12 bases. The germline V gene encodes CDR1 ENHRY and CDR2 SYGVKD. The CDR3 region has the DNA TGTGCCATCAGTGAGTCGACTGGCGGGAACACAGATACGCAGTATTTT. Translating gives CAISESTGGNTDTQYF.

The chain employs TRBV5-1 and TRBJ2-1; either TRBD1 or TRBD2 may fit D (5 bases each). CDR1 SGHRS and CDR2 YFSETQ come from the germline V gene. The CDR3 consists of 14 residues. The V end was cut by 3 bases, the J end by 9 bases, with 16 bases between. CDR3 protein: CASSWDGAGGEQFF. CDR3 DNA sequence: TGCGCCAGCAGCTGGGACGGGGCGGGCGGTGAGCAGTTCTTC.

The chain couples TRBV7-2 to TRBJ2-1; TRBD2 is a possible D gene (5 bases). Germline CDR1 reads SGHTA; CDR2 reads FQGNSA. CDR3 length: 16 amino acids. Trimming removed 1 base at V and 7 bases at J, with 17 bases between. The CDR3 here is CASSLGPGNLKNEQFF. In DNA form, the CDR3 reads TGTGCCAGCAGCTTAGGGCCCGGGAATTTAAAAAATGAGCAGTTCTTC.

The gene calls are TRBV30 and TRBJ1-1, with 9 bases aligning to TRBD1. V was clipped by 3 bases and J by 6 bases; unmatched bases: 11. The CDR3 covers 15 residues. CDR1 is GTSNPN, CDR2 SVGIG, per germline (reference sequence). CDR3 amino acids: CAWRAGQGSYAEAFF. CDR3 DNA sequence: TGTGCCTGGAGAGCTGGACAGGGGAGCTACGCTGAAGCTTTCTTT.

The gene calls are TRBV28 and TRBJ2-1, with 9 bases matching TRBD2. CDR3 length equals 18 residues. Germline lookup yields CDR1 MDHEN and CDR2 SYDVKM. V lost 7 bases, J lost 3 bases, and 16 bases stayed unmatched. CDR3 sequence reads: CASTPPTSGPNGYNEQFF. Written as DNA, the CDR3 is TGTGCCAGCACCCCTCCGACTAGCGGCCCCAATGGCTACAATGAGCAGTTCTTC. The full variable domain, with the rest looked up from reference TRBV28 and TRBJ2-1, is DVKVTQSSRYLVKRTGEKVFLECVQDMDHENMFWYRQDPGLGLRLIYFSYDVKMKEKGDIPEGYSVSREKKERFSLILESASTNQTSMYLCASTPPTSGPNGYNEQFFGPGTRLTVL.

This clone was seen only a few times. DNA of the CDR3: TGTGCCAGCAGCTTCTCGGGTCTCACCGGGGAGCTGTTTTTT. As protein: CASSFSGLTGELFF. The chain recombines TRBV7-2 with TRBJ2-2; no definite D call. Trimming took 3 bases from V and 4 from J, leaving 9 bases between them. The length of the CDR3 is 14 residues. Germline V gives CDR1 SGHTA, CDR2 FQGNSA.

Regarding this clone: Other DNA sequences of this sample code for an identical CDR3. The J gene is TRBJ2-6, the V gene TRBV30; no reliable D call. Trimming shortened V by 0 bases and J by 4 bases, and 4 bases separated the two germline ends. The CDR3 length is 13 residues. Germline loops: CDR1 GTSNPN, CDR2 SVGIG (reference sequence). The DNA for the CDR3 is TGTGCCTGGAGTGTACCCGGGGCCAACGTCCTGACTTTC. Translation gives CAWSVPGANVLTF.

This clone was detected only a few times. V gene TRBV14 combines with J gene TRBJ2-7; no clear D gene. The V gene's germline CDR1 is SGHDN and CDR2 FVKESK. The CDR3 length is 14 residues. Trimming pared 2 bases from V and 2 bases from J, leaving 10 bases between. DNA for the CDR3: TGTGCCAGCAGCCAAATGTCTAGGGCCTACGAGCAGTACTTC. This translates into CASSQMSRAYEQYF.

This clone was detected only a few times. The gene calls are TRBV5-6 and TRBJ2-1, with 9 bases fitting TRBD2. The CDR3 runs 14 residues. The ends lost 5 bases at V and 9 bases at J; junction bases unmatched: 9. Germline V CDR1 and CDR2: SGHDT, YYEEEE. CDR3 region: CASRYDLAGVEQFF. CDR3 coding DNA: TGTGCCAGCAGATATGATTTAGCGGGAGTTGAGCAGTTCTTC.

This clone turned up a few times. This chain's CDR3 is CASTNSYEQYF. CDR3 coding DNA: TGTGCCAGTACTAACTCCTACGAGCAGTACTTC. The rearrangement uses TRBV19 and TRBJ2-7; D unclear. Germline assignment: CDR1 LNHDA and CDR2 SQIVND (reference sequence). This CDR3 region has 11 residues. V was pared by 7 bases and J by 0 bases, with 4 bases between. The full variable domain, rest sourced from reference TRBV19 and TRBJ2-7, is DGGITQSPKYLFRKEGQNVTLSCEQNLNHDAMYWYRQDPGQGLRLIYYSQIVNDFQKGDIAEGYSVSREKKESFPLTVTSAQKNPTAFYLCASTNSYEQYFGPGTRLTVT.

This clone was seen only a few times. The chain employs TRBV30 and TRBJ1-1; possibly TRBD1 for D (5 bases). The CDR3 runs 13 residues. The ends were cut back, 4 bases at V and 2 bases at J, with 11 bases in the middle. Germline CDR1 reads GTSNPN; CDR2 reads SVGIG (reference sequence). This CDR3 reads CAWIGTGNTEAFF. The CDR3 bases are TGTGCCTGGATTGGGACGGGTAACACTGAAGCTTTCTTT.

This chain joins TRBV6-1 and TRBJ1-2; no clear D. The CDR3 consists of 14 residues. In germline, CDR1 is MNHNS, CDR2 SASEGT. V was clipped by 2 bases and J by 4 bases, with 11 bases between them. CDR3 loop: CASSESVQLYGYTF. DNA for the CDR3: TGTGCCAGCAGTGAATCCGTACAGCTCTATGGCTACACCTTC.

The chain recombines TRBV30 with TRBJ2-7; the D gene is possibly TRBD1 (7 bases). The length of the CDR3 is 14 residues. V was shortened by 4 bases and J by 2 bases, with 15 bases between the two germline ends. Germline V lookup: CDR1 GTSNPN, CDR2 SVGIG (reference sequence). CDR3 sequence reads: CAWTDREVPYEQYF. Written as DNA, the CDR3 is TGTGCCTGGACCGACAGGGAGGTCCCCTACGAGCAGTACTTC. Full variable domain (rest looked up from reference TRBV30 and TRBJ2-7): SQTIHQWPATLVQPVGSPLSLECTVEGTSNPNLYWYRQAAGRGLQLLFYSVGIGQISSEVPQNLSASRPQDRQFILSSKKLLLSDSGFYLCAWTDREVPYEQYFGPGTRLTVT.

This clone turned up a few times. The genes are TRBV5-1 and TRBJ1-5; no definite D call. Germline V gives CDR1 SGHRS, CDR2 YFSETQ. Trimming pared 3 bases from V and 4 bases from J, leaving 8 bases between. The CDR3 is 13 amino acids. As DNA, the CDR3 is TGCGCCAGCAGCTGGGATCCTAATCAGCCCCAGCATTTT. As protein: CASSWDPNQPQHF.